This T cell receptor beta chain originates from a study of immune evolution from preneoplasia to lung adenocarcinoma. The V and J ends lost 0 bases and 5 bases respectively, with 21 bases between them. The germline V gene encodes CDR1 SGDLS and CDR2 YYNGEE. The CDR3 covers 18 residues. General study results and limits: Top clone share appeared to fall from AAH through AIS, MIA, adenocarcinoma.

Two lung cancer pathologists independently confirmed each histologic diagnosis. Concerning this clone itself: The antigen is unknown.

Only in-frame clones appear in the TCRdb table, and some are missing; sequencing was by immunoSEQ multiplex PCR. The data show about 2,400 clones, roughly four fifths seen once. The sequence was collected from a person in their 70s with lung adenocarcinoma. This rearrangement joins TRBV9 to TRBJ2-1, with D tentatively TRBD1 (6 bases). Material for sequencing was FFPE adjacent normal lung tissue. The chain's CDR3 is CASSVGGLSRIEDNEQFF. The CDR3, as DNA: TGTGCCAGCAGCGTAGGGGGGCTTAGCAGGATCGAGGACAATGAGCAGTTCTTC. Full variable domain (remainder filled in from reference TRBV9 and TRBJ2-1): DSGVTQTPKHLITATGQRVTLRCSPRSGDLSVYWYQQSLDQGLQFLIQYYNGEERAKGNILERFSAQQFPDLHSELNLSSLELGDSALYFCASSVGGLSRIEDNEQFFGPGTRLTVL.